Below are 17 T cell receptor beta chains sequenced from a single sample in a study of OX40 agonist ivuxolimab in advanced cancers. Clones were read by immunoSEQ multiplex PCR, and TCRdb kept only the in-frame ones, dropping some. The table includes 65,000 to 90,000 clones, approximately 85% detected once. The material sequenced was CD4+ or CD8+ T cells sorted from blood, taken in a trial of the OX40 agonist ivuxolimab. The receptor set was obtained from an adult with an advanced solid tumor such as melanoma, head and neck, liver or kidney cancer.

The rearrangement joins TRBV6-5 to TRBJ2-1; D might be TRBD2 (5 bases). Germline V lookup: CDR1 MNHEY, CDR2 SVGAGI. V was cut by 6 bases and J by 1 base, with 10 bases left in between. The CDR3 totals 14 residues. CDR3 nucleotide sequence: TGTGCCAGCAGCCGACGGGGATCCTACAATGAGCAGTTCTTC. Its protein product is CASSRRGSYNEQFF.

This clone was detected once. The junction shows a germline mismatch at one end, possibly a read error. The chain links TRBV7-2 to TRBJ2-7, with D possibly matching TRBD1 (6 bases). CDR3 length equals 14 residues. Germline CDR1 is SGHTA and CDR2 is FQGNSA. CDR3 nucleotide sequence: TGTGCCAGCAGCTTGGACGTCAGGGGTGGCGAGCAGTGCTTC. Translated, it gives CASSLDVRGGEQCF.

The V gene is TRBV7-9, the J gene TRBJ2-7; 7 bases fit TRBD2. The CDR3 is made up of 13 amino acids. Germline CDR1 SEHNR, CDR2 FQNEAQ (reference sequence). Trimming took 0 bases from V and 4 from J; bases not matched to a gene: 0. Here the CDR3 reads CASSLAGGYEQYF. Here the CDR3 DNA reads TGTGCCAGCAGCTTAGCGGGGGGGTACGAGCAGTACTTC.

The chain links TRBV7-2 to TRBJ2-7, with 8 positions matching TRBD1. The germline gives CDR1 SGHTA, CDR2 FQGNSA. The CDR3 totals 13 residues. V lost 6 bases to trimming and J lost 3 bases; unmatched junction nucleotides: 4. The CDR3 reads CASRPRGHYEQYF. CDR3 bases: TGTGCCAGCAGACCCAGGGGGCACTACGAGCAGTACTTC. Full variable domain (outside the CDR3, taken from reference TRBV7-2 and TRBJ2-7): GAGVSQSPSNKVTEKGKDVELRCDPISGHTALYWYRQSLGQGLEFLIYFQGNSAPDKSGLPSDRFSAERTGGSVSTLTIQRTQQEDSAVYLCASRPRGHYEQYFGPGTRLTVT.

This rearrangement joins TRBV6-1 to TRBJ2-7; 10 bases are a match to TRBD2. V shed 6 bases, J shed 8 bases, and the junction held 4 bases outside the gene matches. CDR3 length equals 12 residues. The germline V gene encodes CDR1 MNHNS and CDR2 SASEGT. The CDR3, as DNA: TGTGCCAGCAGAACGACTAGCGGGCAGCAGTACTTC. Translated, it gives CASRTTSGQQYF.

The chain uses TRBV4-3 and TRBJ1-2; D is uncertain. Germline assignment: CDR1 LGHNA and CDR2 YSLEER. The CDR3 sequence is 14 residues long. V was trimmed by 0 bases and J by 8 bases, leaving 13 bases between them. The CDR3 DNA is TGCGCCAGCAGCCAAGATAGGGCGGGCCGCGGCTACACCTTC. It yields the protein CASSQDRAGRGYTF.

The gene calls are TRBV27 and TRBJ1-4, with D possibly being TRBD1 (6 bases). The germline V gene encodes CDR1 MNHEY and CDR2 SMNVEV (reference sequence). With 7 bases removed from V and 8 bases from J, the gap between germline ends came to 20 bases. This CDR3 spans 15 amino acids. In DNA form, the CDR3 reads TGTGCCAGCAAAAACACCCAGGGGTATTGGGAAAAACTGTTTTTT. Amino acids: CASKNTQGYWEKLFF.

The chain uses TRBV6-4 and TRBJ1-2; TRBD1 agrees at 7 bases. Trimming at V came to 6 bases and at J to 8 bases, leaving 12 bases not matched to a gene. The CDR3 runs to 14 residues. Germline CDR1 and CDR2: MRHNA and SNTAGT. The CDR3 nucleotides are TGTGCCAGCAGCCGGGACAGATTGGATCGGGGCTACACCTTC. This encodes CASSRDRLDRGYTF.

This sequence joins TRBV6-5 and TRBJ1-1, with TRBD1 as a possible D gene (5 bases). The CDR3 sequence is 13 residues long. Trimming took off 7 bases at V and 7 bases at J, with 16 bases between the two ends. Germline lookup yields CDR1 MNHEY and CDR2 SVGAGI. The CDR3 protein is CASTRGIENEAFF. The CDR3, as DNA: TGTGCCAGCACGCGGGGGATCGAAAATGAAGCTTTCTTT.

This clone was recorded many times. The chain couples TRBV4-1 to TRBJ2-4; D is uncertain. V was cut by 0 bases and J by 9 bases, with 12 bases left in between. Per the germline V gene, CDR1 is MGHRA and CDR2 is YSYEKL. The CDR3 totals 14 residues. CDR3 DNA: TGCGCCAGCAGCCAAGACACGGGCGAAGGCATTCAGTACTTC. Translated: CASSQDTGEGIQYF.

J is TRBJ2-7 and V is TRBV7-6, with 8 bases aligning to TRBD1. Per the germline V gene, CDR1 is SGHVS and CDR2 is FNYEAQ. The V gene end was trimmed by 6 bases and the J gene end by 6 bases; junction bases not matched to a gene: 7. CDR3 size: 13 residues. Here the CDR3 DNA reads TGTGCCAGCAGAGGACAGGGAGGAGGCGAGCAGTACTTC. Its translation is CASRGQGGGEQYF.

This chain links TRBV6-5 with TRBJ1-2; possible D gene TRBD1, 5 bases. The V gene lost 4 bases and the J gene lost 4 bases, with 10 bases spanning the gap. This CDR3 has 13 amino acids. CDR1 is MNHEY, CDR2 SVGAGI, per germline. The CDR3 sequence: CASSSAGRYGYTF. The CDR3 nucleotides read TGTGCCAGCAGTTCGGCAGGGCGCTATGGCTACACCTTC.

The gene calls are TRBV30 and TRBJ2-7; D is unresolved. V shed 2 bases and J shed 7 bases, with 15 bases lying between them. CDR1 and CDR2 from the germline V gene are GTSNPN and SVGIG (reference sequence). This CDR3 region has 13 residues. The CDR3 region has the DNA TGTGCCTGGAGTACCCAGGCGATGGGGGAGCAGTACTTC. Its translation: CAWSTQAMGEQYF.

This clone was found a few times. V usage is TRBV2 and J usage is TRBJ1-6, with TRBD1 as a possible D gene (6 bases). The CDR3 consists of 14 residues. V lost 7 bases and J 7 bases, leaving 14 bases between the germline ends. From germline, CDR1 is SNHLY and CDR2 FYNNEI. CDR3 sequence (DNA): TGTGCCAGCAAAACAGGGCCCGAGAATTCACCCCTCCACTTT. Its protein product is CASKTGPENSPLHF.

The chain combines TRBV9 with TRBJ2-7, with 13 bases matching TRBD2. Germline V gene sequence: CDR1 SGDLS, CDR2 YYNGEE. This CDR3 is built from 16 residues. Trimming removed 3 bases from V and 6 bases from J; junction bases left unmatched: 9. CDR3: CASSASTGTSGAEQYF. The CDR3 DNA sequence: TGTGCCAGCAGCGCCTCAACCGGGACTAGCGGGGCCGAGCAGTACTTC. Together with reference TRBV9 and TRBJ2-7, the CDR3 gives the full variable domain: DSGVTQTPKHLITATGQRVTLRCSPRSGDLSVYWYQQSLDQGLQFLIQYYNGEERAKGNILERFSAQQFPDLHSELNLSSLELGDSALYFCASSASTGTSGAEQYFGPGTRLTVT.

This chain joins TRBV7-8 and TRBJ2-2; D is unresolved. CDR3 length: 15 residues. V dropped 4 bases and J dropped 6 bases, with 15 bases sitting between them. Germline lookup yields CDR1 SGHVS and CDR2 FQNEAQ. The CDR3 DNA follows: TGTGCCAGCAGCTCCATACGCCTTGGGGCCGGGGAGCTGTTTTTT. This translates into CASSSIRLGAGELFF.

The V and J genes are TRBV15 and TRBJ2-7; D is ambiguous. Trimming left V 1 base short and J 2 bases short, with 12 bases between. Germline V gene lookup returns CDR1 LNHNV and CDR2 YYDKDF (reference sequence). The CDR3 consists of 15 residues. The CDR3 region is CATSRAGPKTYEQYF. The CDR3 nucleotides are TGTGCCACCAGCAGAGCAGGTCCGAAGACCTACGAGCAGTACTTC.